The rows below give T cell receptor beta chains drawn from one sample of a study of T cell responses to AZD1222 COVID-19 vaccine. Only in-frame clones appear in the TCRdb table, and some are missing; sequencing was by immunoSEQ multiplex PCR. Of under 100,000 clones detected, around nine tenths appear once; the ten largest clones hold about 5.4%. The sample consisted of peripheral blood, taken 28 days after the second AZD1222 dose. These receptors were obtained from an adult who received the AZD1222 COVID-19 vaccine. Each CDR3 is given with its conserved first and last residue. The D gene is left open where the match is weak. Rows give clone size only sometimes, using once, few, many, or a class for an expanded clone.

>TRBD1|TRBV19|once|TRBJ2-7
CASSVMIGQEYEQYF
>-|TRBV3-1/TRBV3-2|-|TRBJ1-2
CASSQISGYLYSYTF
>-|TRBV27|-|TRBJ1-1
CASSLLGPTGNTEAFF
>TRBD1|TRBV19|-|TRBJ2-5
CASSPPQDRQPETQYF
>-|TRBV2|-|TRBJ1-3
CASSATGNTIYF
>-|TRBV29-1|few|TRBJ1-2
CSAEEEGQYGYTF
>TRBD1|TRBV11-2|-|TRBJ2-7
CASSVDRALEQYF
>TRBD2|TRBV28|-|TRBJ2-1
CASSPLGTSGGAQNEQFF
>TRBD1|TRBV4-3|-|TRBJ1-2
CASSQGGQGPYGYTF
>-|TRBV10-3|-|TRBJ1-3
CAISDGSQGRSGNTIYF
>-|TRBV14|-|TRBJ2-2
CASSQIVGGELFF
>-|TRBV28|-|TRBJ2-5
CASSLGFRKGRGTQYF
>TRBD1|TRBV3-1/TRBV3-2|few|TRBJ1-4
CASSQARGNEKLFF
>TRBD2|TRBV19|-|TRBJ2-3
CASSLAGVFTDTQYF
>-|TRBV6-5|few|TRBJ1-5
CASSTGDINQPQHF
>-|TRBV30|-|TRBJ1-3
CAWVDSTGAGNTIYF
>-|TRBV29-1|-|TRBJ1-3
CSVGLNSGNTIYF
>TRBD1|TRBV27|-|TRBJ1-5
CASRSIQGAAGQPQHF
>-|TRBV18|-|TRBJ1-6
CASSPSVRGVRNSPLHF
>TRBD2|TRBV19|-|TRBJ2-5
CASSTWTSGKRETQYF
>TRBD1|TRBV6-2/TRBV6-3|once|TRBJ1-2
CASSPGGDGYTF
>-|TRBV11-2|-|TRBJ2-5
CASSLVSGQGQETQYF
>TRBD1|TRBV9|-|TRBJ1-1
CASSAGQGITEAFF
>TRBD2|TRBV9|-|TRBJ2-3
CASSVGASGYTDTQYF
>-|TRBV4-1|-|TRBJ1-4
CASSQDSYLLGEKLFF
>-|TRBV2|-|TRBJ2-5
CASTRVTVQETQYF
>TRBD1|TRBV5-4|-|TRBJ2-2
CASSIGQGYTGELFF
>-|TRBV19|-|TRBJ1-6
CASSAPSVRTSPLHF
>TRBD1|TRBV27|-|TRBJ2-7
CASSLSPGTGRSYEQYF
>-|TRBV18|-|TRBJ1-5
CASSPQSRPQHF
>-|TRBV5-1|-|TRBJ2-7
CASSPDSGSYEQYF
>-|TRBV7-3|few|TRBJ1-2
CASSTYVGGGYTF
>-|TRBV7-9|-|TRBJ2-3
CASSFLTDTQYF
>-|TRBV7-9|once|TRBJ1-1
CASSFSGAVPNTEAFF
>-|TRBV4-3|once|TRBJ2-2
CASSQPDRPPNTGELFF
>TRBD1|TRBV30|-|TRBJ1-5
CAWSVGTGPGNQPQHF
>-|TRBV6-1|-|TRBJ1-5
CASSSRGQGNQPQHF
>TRBD2|TRBV7-8|-|TRBJ2-5
CASSLARSGGAETQYF
>-|TRBV19|-|TRBJ2-7
CASSIIGDNYEQYF
>-|TRBV2|-|TRBJ2-3
CASSSTDTQYF
>-|TRBV27|-|TRBJ1-1
CASSFIPGNTEAFF
>TRBD1|TRBV27|-|TRBJ1-4
CASSAPEDRGPPNEKLFF
>TRBD1|TRBV5-4|-|TRBJ1-5
CASSRDRDQPQHF
>-|TRBV29-1|-|TRBJ2-1
CSVERTVEGWAREFF
>-|TRBV12-2|-|TRBJ2-3
CASRLLGQAHTDTQYF
>-|TRBV19|-|TRBJ2-2
CASSIERTGPNTGELFF
>TRBD1|TRBV4-2|-|TRBJ2-7
CASSQVSGTGTYEQYF
>TRBD2|TRBV27|-|TRBJ2-5
CASSSISGGASFMYF